A selection of T cell receptor beta chains follows, all from one sample in a study of STAT5B mutations in CD4+ large granular lymphocyte leukemia. Sequencing was performed with immunoSEQ multiplex PCR; in TCRdb, only in-frame clones are kept and a portion is missing. The repertoire has under 55,000 clones, roughly 85% of them found once; the top ten carry around 2.6%. The material sequenced was CD4+ T cells from blood buffy coats. The receptors originated from a human donor in good health. The CDR3 runs from the conserved cysteine through the conserved F or W. Each record gives: V gene, clone size, CDR3 length, J gene, D gene, CDR3 protein, CDR3 DNA. The D gene is left open where the match is weak. Size is stated for part of the rows, as once, few or many counts, or as a class when the clone is expanded.

TRBV5-1	.	14	TRBJ2-7	TRBD1	CASSAGTGGGEQYF	TGCGCCAGCAGCGCCGGGACAGGGGGAGGCGAGCAGTACTTC
TRBV28	.	14	TRBJ1-5	.	CASSIVGRSQAQHF	TGTGCCAGCAGCATTGTCGGACGGAGCCAAGCCCAGCATTTT
TRBV7-8	.	15	TRBJ2-5	.	CASSLEARTGETQYF	TGTGCCAGCAGCTTAGAAGCGCGGACCGGGGAGACCCAGTACTTC
TRBV14	once	16	TRBJ2-2	.	CASSRAPRGKAGELFF	TGTGCCAGCAGCCGGGCCCCCCGGGGAAAGGCCGGGGAGCTGTTTTTT
TRBV5-1	.	16	TRBJ2-2	TRBD2	CASSLNGGGNTGELFF	TGCGCCAGCAGCTTGAACGGGGGGGGGAACACCGGGGAGCTGTTTTTT
TRBV4-3	.	14	TRBJ1-2	TRBD1	CASSLDRSLYGYTF	TGCGCCAGCAGCCTGGACAGGAGCCTCTATGGCTACACCTTC
TRBV19	.	16	TRBJ1-5	.	CASSPRDRYSNQPQHF	TGTGCCAGTAGCCCCCGGGACCGCTATAGCAATCAGCCCCAGCATTTT
TRBV4-3	.	15	TRBJ2-1	TRBD2	CASSTGTSVYNEQFF	TGCGCCAGCAGCACCGGGACTAGCGTGTACAATGAGCAGTTCTTC
TRBV9	once	15	TRBJ2-1	.	CASSASTFQGGEQFF	TGTGCCAGCAGCGCCTCCACATTTCAGGGTGGTGAGCAGTTCTTC
TRBV2	.	13	TRBJ2-7	TRBD1	CAGGQRLRDEQYF	TGTGCCGGGGGACAGCGTCTTAGGGACGAGCAGTACTTC
TRBV7-2	.	12	TRBJ1-5	.	CASSFYSQPQHF	TGTGCCAGCAGTTTCTACAGCCAGCCCCAGCATTTT
TRBV6-5	.	16	TRBJ1-2	TRBD1	CASSYTGGRYGHGYTF	TGTGCCAGCAGTTACACAGGGGGAAGATATGGCCATGGCTACACCTTC
TRBV7-8	.	15	TRBJ2-7	.	CASSLRRVESYEQYF	TGTGCCAGCAGCCTCCGCCGGGTGGAATCCTACGAGCAGTACTTC
TRBV7-2	.	13	TRBJ2-7	.	CASSSMVFSEQYF	TGTGCCAGCAGCTCAATGGTATTTTCCGAGCAGTACTTC
TRBV5-1	once	16	TRBJ2-7	TRBD1	CASSLGPRDRDYEQYF	TGCGCCAGCAGCTTGGGACCCCGGGACAGGGACTACGAGCAGTACTTC
TRBV9	.	18	TRBJ2-7	TRBD1	CASSVSAGGQGATYEQYF	TGTGCCAGCAGCGTATCCGCGGGCGGACAGGGGGCCACCTACGAGCAGTACTTC